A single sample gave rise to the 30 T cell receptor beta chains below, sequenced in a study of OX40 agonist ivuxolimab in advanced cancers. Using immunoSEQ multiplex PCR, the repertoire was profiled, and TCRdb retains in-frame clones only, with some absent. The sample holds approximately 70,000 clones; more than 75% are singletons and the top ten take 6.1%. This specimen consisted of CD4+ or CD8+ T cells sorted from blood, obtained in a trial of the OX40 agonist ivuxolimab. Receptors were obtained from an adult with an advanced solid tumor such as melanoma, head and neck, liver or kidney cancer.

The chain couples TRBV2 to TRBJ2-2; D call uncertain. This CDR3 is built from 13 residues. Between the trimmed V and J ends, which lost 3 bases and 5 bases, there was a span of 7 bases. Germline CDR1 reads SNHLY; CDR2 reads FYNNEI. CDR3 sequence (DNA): TGTGCCAGCAGTGAGGTGGGAACCGGGGAGCTGTTTTTT. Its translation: CASSEVGTGELFF. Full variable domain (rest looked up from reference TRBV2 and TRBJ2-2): EPEVTQTPSHQVTQMGQEVILRCVPISNHLYFYWYRQILGQKVEFLVSFYNNEISEKSEIFDDQFSVERPDGSNFTLKIRSTKLEDSAMYFCASSEVGTGELFFGEGSRLTVL.

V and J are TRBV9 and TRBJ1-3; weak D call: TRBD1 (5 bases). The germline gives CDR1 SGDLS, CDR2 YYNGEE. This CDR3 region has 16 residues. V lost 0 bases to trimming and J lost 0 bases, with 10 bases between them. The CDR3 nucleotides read TGTGCCAGCAGCGTAGGGGGGACCCGCTCTGGAAACACCATATATTTT. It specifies CASSVGGTRSGNTIYF.

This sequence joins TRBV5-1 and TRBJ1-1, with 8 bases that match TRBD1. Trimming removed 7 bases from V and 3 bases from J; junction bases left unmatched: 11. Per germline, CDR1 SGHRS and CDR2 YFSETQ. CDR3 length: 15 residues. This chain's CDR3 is CASVIRGPFDTEAFF. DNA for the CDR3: TGCGCCAGCGTAATCAGGGGGCCCTTTGACACTGAAGCTTTCTTT.

Written as DNA, the CDR3 is TGTGCCAGCAAAAGTGACAGGGGGAAAGCTGAAGCTTTCTTT. It yields the protein CASKSDRGKAEAFF. This chain connects TRBV5-4 to TRBJ1-1; TRBD1 aligns across 9 bases. The junction had 9 bases not matched to a gene; V was cut back by 6 bases and J by 6 bases. The CDR3 contains 14 residues. The germline V gene has CDR1 SGHNT and CDR2 YYREEE (reference sequence).

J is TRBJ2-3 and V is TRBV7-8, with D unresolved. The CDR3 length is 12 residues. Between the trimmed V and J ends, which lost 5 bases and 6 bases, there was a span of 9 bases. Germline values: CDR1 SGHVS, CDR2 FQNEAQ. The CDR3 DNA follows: TGTGCCAGCAGCCCCCCCTTTGATACGCAGTATTTT. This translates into CASSPPFDTQYF.

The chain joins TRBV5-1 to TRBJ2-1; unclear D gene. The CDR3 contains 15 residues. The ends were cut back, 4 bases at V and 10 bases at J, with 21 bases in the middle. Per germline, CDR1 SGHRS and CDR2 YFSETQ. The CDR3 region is CASSLAPVGKVEQFF. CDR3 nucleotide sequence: TGCGCCAGCAGCCTGGCCCCCGTAGGGAAGGTCGAGCAGTTCTTC. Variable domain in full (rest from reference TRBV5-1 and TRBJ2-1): KAGVTQTPRYLIKTRGQQVTLSCSPISGHRSVSWYQQTPGQGLQFLFEYFSETQRNKGNFPGRFSGRQFSNSRSEMNVSTLELGDSALYLCASSLAPVGKVEQFFGPGTRLTVL.

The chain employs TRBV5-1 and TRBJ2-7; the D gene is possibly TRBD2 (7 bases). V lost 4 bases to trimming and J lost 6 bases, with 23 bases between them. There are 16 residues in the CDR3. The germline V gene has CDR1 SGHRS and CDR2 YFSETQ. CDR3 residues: CASSLEFGGASSEQYF. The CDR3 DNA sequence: TGCGCCAGCAGCCTCGAATTTGGGGGGGCCTCGTCCGAGCAGTACTTC.

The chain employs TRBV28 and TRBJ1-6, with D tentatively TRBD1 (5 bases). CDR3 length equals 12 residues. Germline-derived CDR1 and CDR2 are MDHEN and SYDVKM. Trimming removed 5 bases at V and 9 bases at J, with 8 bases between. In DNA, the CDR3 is TGTGCCAGCAGTCCTCAGGGTTCACCCCTCCACTTT. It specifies CASSPQGSPLHF.

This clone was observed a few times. The CDR3 region has the DNA TGCGCCAGCAGCTTGGGGGGGAAACTGAGGAATTCACCCCTCCACTTT. Translation gives CASSLGGKLRNSPLHF. The chain is built from TRBV5-1 and TRBJ1-6, with a possible D match to TRBD1 (5 bases). Germline values: CDR1 SGHRS, CDR2 YFSETQ. This CDR3 is 16 amino acids long. Trimming removed 0 bases from V and 7 bases from J, with 14 bases in between.

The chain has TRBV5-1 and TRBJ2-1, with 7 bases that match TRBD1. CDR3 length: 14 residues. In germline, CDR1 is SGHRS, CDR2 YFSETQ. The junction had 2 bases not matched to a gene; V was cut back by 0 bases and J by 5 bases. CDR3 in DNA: TGCGCCAGCAGCTTGGTGGGACAGAACAATGAGCAGTTCTTC. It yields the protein CASSLVGQNNEQFF. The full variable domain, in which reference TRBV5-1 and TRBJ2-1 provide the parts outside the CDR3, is KAGVTQTPRYLIKTRGQQVTLSCSPISGHRSVSWYQQTPGQGLQFLFEYFSETQRNKGNFPGRFSGRQFSNSRSEMNVSTLELGDSALYLCASSLVGQNNEQFFGPGTRLTVL.

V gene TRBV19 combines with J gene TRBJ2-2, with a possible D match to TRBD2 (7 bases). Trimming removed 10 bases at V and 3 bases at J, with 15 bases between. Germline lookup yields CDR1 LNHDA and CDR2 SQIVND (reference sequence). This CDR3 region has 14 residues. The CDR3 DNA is TGTGCCACTGGGAGGGGGAGAGACACCGGGGAGCTGTTTTTT. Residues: CATGRGRDTGELFF. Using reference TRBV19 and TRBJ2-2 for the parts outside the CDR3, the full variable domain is DGGITQSPKYLFRKEGQNVTLSCEQNLNHDAMYWYRQDPGQGLRLIYYSQIVNDFQKGDIAEGYSVSREKKESFPLTVTSAQKNPTAFYLCATGRGRDTGELFFGEGSRLTVL.

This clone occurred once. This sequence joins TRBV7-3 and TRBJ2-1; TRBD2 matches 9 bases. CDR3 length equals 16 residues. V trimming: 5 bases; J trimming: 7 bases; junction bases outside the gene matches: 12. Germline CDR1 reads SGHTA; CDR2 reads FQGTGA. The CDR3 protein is CASSTTRGGAKNEQFF. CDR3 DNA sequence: TGTGCCAGCAGCACAACCCGCGGGGGGGCCAAGAATGAGCAGTTCTTC.

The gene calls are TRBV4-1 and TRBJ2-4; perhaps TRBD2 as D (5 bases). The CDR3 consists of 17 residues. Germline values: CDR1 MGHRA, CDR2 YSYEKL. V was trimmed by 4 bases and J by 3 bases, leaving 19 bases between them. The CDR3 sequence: CASSPLVRDWGKNIQYF. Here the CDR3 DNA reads TGCGCCAGCAGCCCGCTCGTCCGGGATTGGGGCAAAAACATTCAGTACTTC.

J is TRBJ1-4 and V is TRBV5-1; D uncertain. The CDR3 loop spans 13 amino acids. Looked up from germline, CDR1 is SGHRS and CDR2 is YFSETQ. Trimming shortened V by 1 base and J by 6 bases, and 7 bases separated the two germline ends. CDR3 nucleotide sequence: TGCGCCAGCAGCTTGAACCCGGATGAAAAACTGTTTTTT. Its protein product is CASSLNPDEKLFF.

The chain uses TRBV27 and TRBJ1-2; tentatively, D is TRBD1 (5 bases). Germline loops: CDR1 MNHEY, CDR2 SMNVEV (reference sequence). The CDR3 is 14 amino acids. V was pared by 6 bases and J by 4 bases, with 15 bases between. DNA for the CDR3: TGTGCCAGCAGCAAGTCGGGACGGTTCTATGGCTACACCTTC. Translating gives CASSKSGRFYGYTF.

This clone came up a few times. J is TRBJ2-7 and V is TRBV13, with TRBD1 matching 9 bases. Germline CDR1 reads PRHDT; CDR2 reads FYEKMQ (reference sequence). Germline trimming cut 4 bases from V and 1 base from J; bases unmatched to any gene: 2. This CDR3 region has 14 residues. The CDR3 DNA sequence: TGTGCCAGCAGCTCAGGACAGGGGTCCTACGAGCAGTACTTC. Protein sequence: CASSSGQGSYEQYF. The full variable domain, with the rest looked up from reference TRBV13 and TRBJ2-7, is AAGVIQSPRHLIKEKRETATLKCYPIPRHDTVYWYQQGPGQDPQFLISFYEKMQSDKGSIPDRFSAQQFSDYHSELNMSSLELGDSALYFCASSSGQGSYEQYFGPGTRLTVT.

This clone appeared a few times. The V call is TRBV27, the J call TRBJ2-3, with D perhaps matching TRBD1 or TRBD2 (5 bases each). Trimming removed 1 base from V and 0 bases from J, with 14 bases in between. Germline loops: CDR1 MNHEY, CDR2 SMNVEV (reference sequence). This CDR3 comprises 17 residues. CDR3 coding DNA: TGTGCCAGCAGTTTATACCGGGGACGGACTAGCACAGATACGCAGTATTTT. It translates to CASSLYRGRTSTDTQYF.

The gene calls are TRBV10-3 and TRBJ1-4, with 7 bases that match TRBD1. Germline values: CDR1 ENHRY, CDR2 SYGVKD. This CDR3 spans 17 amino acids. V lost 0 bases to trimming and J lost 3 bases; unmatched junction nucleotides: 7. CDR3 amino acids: CAISESQRGQANEKLFF. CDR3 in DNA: TGTGCCATCAGTGAGTCGCAGAGGGGGCAGGCTAATGAAAAACTGTTTTTT.

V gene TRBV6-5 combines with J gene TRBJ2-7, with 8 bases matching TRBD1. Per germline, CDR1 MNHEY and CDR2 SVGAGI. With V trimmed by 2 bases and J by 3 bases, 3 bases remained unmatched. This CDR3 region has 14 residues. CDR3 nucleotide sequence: TGTGCCAGCAGTTACCGGACAGGGTACTACGAGCAGTACTTC. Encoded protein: CASSYRTGYYEQYF.

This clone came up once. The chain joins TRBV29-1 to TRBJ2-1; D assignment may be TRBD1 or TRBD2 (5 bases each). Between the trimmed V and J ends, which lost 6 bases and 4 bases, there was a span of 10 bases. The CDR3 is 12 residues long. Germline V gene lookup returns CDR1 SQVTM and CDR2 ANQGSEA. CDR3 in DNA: TGCAGCGTGATAGAGGGGTACAATGAGCAGTTCTTC. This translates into CSVIEGYNEQFF.

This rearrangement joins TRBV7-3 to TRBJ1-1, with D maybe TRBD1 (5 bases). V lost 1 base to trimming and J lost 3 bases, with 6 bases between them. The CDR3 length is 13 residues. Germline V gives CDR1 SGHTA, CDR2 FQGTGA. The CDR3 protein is CASSLRGDTEAFF. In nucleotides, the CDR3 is TGTGCCAGCAGCTTAAGAGGGGACACTGAAGCTTTCTTT.

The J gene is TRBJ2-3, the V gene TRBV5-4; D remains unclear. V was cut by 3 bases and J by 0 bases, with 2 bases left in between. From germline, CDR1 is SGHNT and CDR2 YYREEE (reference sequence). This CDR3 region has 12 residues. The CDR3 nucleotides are TGTGCCAGCAGCTCGAGCACAGATACGCAGTATTTT. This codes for CASSSSTDTQYF.

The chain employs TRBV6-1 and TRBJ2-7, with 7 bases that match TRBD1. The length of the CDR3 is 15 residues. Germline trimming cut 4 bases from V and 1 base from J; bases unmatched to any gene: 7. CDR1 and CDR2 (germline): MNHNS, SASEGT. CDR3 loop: CASSVVRDRSYEQYF. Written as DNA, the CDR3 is TGTGCCAGCAGTGTCGTCCGGGACAGATCCTACGAGCAGTACTTC.

This chain's CDR3 is CASSEVGQGYNEQFF. CDR3 DNA sequence: TGTGCCAGCAGTGAAGTCGGACAGGGATACAATGAGCAGTTCTTC. The genes are TRBV6-1 and TRBJ2-1; TRBD1 aligns across 8 bases. V lost 1 base, J lost 4 bases, and 3 bases stayed unmatched. CDR1 is MNHNS and CDR2 is SASEGT in the germline V gene. The CDR3 length is 15 residues.

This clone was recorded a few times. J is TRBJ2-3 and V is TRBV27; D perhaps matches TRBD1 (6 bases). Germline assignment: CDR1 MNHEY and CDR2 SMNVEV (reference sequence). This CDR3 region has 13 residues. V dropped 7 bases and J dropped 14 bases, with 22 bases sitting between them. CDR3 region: CASISYPTGPPYF. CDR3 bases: TGTGCCAGCATCTCTTACCCGACAGGACCGCCGTATTTT.

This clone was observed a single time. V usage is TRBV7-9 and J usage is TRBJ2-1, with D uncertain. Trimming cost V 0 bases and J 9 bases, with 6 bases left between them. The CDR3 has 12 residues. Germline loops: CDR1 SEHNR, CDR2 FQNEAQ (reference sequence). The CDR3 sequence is CASSLANPEQFF. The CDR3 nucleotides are TGTGCCAGCAGCTTAGCCAACCCTGAGCAGTTCTTC.

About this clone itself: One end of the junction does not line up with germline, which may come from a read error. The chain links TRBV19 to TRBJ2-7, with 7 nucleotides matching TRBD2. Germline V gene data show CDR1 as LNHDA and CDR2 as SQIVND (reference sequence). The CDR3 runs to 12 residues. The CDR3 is CASSIATSALLF. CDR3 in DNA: TGTGCCAGTAGTATTGCTACTAGCGCATTGCTCTTC.

DNA of the CDR3: TGTGCCAGCAGAGGCAGGGCCCCCGACGAGCAGTACTTC. Translating it yields CASRGRAPDEQYF. The genes are TRBV2 and TRBJ2-7; weak D call: TRBD1 (5 bases). V was trimmed by 6 bases and J by 5 bases, leaving 14 bases between them. From germline, CDR1 is SNHLY and CDR2 FYNNEI. CDR3 length: 13 amino acids.

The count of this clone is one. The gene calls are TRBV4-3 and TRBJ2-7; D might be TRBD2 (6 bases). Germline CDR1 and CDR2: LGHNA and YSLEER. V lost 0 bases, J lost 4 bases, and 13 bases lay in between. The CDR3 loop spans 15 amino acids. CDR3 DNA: TGCGCCAGCAGCCAAGATTGGGCGGGACCTTACGAGCAGTACTTC. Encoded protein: CASSQDWAGPYEQYF.

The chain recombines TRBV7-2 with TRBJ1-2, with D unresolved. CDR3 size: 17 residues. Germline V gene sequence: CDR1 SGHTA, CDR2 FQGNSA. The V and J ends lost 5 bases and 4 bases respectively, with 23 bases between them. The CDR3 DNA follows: TGTGCCAGCAGCCAACCAGAGGACGTGACTGGGATCTATGGCTACACCTTC. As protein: CASSQPEDVTGIYGYTF.